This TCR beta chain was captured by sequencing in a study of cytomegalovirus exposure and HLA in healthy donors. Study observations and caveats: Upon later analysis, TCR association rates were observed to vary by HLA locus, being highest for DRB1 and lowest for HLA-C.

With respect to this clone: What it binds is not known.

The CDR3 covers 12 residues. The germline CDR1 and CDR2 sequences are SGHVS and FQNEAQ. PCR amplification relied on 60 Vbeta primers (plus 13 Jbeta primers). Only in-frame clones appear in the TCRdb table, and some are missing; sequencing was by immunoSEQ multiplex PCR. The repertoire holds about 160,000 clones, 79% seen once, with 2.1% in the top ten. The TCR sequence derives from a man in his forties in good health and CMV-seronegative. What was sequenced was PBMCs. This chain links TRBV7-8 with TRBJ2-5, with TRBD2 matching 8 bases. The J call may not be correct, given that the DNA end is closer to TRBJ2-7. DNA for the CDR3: TGTGCTACGGAGGCGGGAGGTCGCGAGCAGTACTTC. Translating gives CATEAGGREQYF.